Listed below are T cell receptor beta chains from one sample, sequenced in a study of T-cell reconstitution after alpha-beta-depleted transplantation in children. One entry per CDR3 protein results from TCRdb running MiXCR on the PCR reads. The table shows 670,000 or so distinct CDR3 sequences, with about 12% occurring only once. The sample was PBMCs, taken before TCRalphabeta/CD19-depleted stem cell transplant. The origin of the receptors is a girl aged 2 to 9 with congenital amegakaryocytic thrombocytopenia, due to receive a stem cell transplant. Both conserved end residues are part of each CDR3. Fields, in order: clone size, J gene, V gene, D gene, CDR3 DNA, CDR3 protein. A D gene is named only where the DNA matches it firmly. Expanded clones are given a class, and other clones once, few, many or no size at all.

many TRBJ2-5 TRBV7-2 TRBD1 TGTGCCAGCAGCTTTACTGACAGGGGCGCGGAGACCCAGTACTTC CASSFTDRGAETQYF
. TRBJ2-7 TRBV12-3/TRBV12-4 TRBD2 TGTGCCAGCAGTCCGGGACTAGTCCACGAGCAGTACTTC CASSPGLVHEQYF
many TRBJ1-2 TRBV27 . TGTGCCAGCAGTTTAAGGGTCGGAGCTAACTATGGCTACACCTTC CASSLRVGANYGYTF
many TRBJ1-1 TRBV4-2 TRBD1 TGTGCCAGCAGTTTTTACAGGGGTGAAGCTTTCTTT CASSFYRGEAFF
. TRBJ2-7 TRBV5-1 . TGCGCCAGCAGCACCTCCGGGGGCGCCTCCTATTACGAGCAGTACTTC CASSTSGGASYYEQYF
. TRBJ2-1 TRBV20-1 TRBD2 TGCAGTGCTGGAGATACTAGCGGATCCTACAATGAGCAGTTCTTC CSAGDTSGSYNEQFF
many TRBJ2-1 TRBV29-1 TRBD2 TGCAGCGTTAGCGGGAGGGCCGGGTTCTACAATGAGCAGTTCTTC CSVSGRAGFYNEQFF
many TRBJ2-7 TRBV20-1 . TGCAGTGGCAGGGTGTACGCCGAGCAGTACTTC CSGRVYAEQYF
. TRBJ2-5 TRBV20-1 TRBD2 TGCAGTGCTAGACCTGCGGGAGGACTCCAAGAGACCCAGTACTTC CSARPAGGLQETQYF
. TRBJ2-1 TRBV11-3 . TGTGCCAGCAGCTTACTGAGTGAGAACTACAATGAGCAGTTCTTC CASSLLSENYNEQFF
few TRBJ2-2 TRBV5-1 TRBD2 TGCGCCAGCAGCTTGGTGCCTAGCGGAAGTTCCGGGGAGCTGTTTTTT CASSLVPSGSSGELFF
many TRBJ2-2 TRBV28 . TGTGCCAGCAGTTTACAGGACTTTGGCGGGGAGCTGTTTTTT CASSLQDFGGELFF
. TRBJ2-7 TRBV20-1 TRBD1 TGCAGTGGTAGCGCCTTAGGGGGCTCCTTTTACGAGCAGTACTTC CSGSALGGSFYEQYF
many TRBJ1-1 TRBV5-5 . TGTGCCAGCAGCCCCCACGTAGACAGCCTCACTGAAGCTTTCTTT CASSPHVDSLTEAFF
few TRBJ2-2 TRBV3-1 . TGTGCCAGCAGCCAGAACACCGGCGGATGGGGCGGGGAGCTGTTTTTT CASSQNTGGWGGELFF
. TRBJ2-3 TRBV7-2 . TGTGCCAGCAGCTTATTGGGGCGGGATACGCAGTATTTT CASSLLGRDTQYF
many TRBJ2-3 TRBV10-3 . TGTGCCATCAGTGGTGAGGTCATGGGCGATACGCAGTATTTT CAISGEVMGDTQYF
few TRBJ2-5 TRBV5-1 . TGCGCCAGCCAACCCGGAGGGCTTGAAGAGACCCAGTACTTC CASQPGGLEETQYF
many TRBJ2-1 TRBV7-9 . TGTGCCAGCAGCTTAGAGGCACCTGAGCAGTTCTTC CASSLEAPEQFF
many TRBJ1-2 TRBV20-1 . TGCAGTGCTAGAGCGGGACCTAACTATGGCTACACCTTC CSARAGPNYGYTF
few TRBJ2-4 TRBV20-1 . TGCAGTGCTAGAGGGCCAGAACACTTGTATATTCAGTACTTC CSARGPEHLYIQYF
many TRBJ2-3 TRBV5-1 TRBD2 TGCGCCAGCAGCTACCCTAGCGGCCCGGAGGGAGATACGCAGTATTTT CASSYPSGPEGDTQYF
few TRBJ2-2 TRBV11-3 . TGTGCCAGCAGCTTAGCGGAACCGAACACCGGGGAGCTGTTTTTT CASSLAEPNTGELFF
. TRBJ2-7 TRBV20-1 . TGCAGTGCTAGTGCCCGGGGTAGCGAACACCTTTACGAGCAGTACTTC CSASARGSEHLYEQYF
. TRBJ2-2 TRBV7-8 . TGTGCCAGCAGCTCTCCCTCGTGGCGGCAGGTCACGAACACCGGGGAGCTGTTTTTT CASSSPSWRQVTNTGELFF
. TRBJ1-1 TRBV7-9 . TGTGCCAGCAGCTTAGCGGGAGGGACCACTGAAGCTTTCTTT CASSLAGGTTEAFF
. TRBJ2-2 TRBV2 TRBD2 TGTGCCAGCAGTGGTAATATAGCGGGAGGCGGGGAGCTGTTTTTT CASSGNIAGGGELFF
. TRBJ1-1 TRBV2 . TGTGCCAGCAGTGTCCGACAGAGACGGCCTTTCTTT CASSVRQRRPFF
. TRBJ2-5 TRBV5-1 TRBD2 TGCGCCAGCAGCTTGGCCCCGACTAGCGGGGAAGAGACCCAGTACTTC CASSLAPTSGEETQYF
. TRBJ1-1 TRBV15 TRBD1 TGTGCCACCAGCAGAGGGGCCCCGGGACAGGTACTGAACACTGAAGCTTTCTTT CATSRGAPGQVLNTEAFF
few TRBJ2-2 TRBV10-3 . TGTGCCATCAGTGAGCAGCCTGACGGGGAGCTGTTTTTT CAISEQPDGELFF
. TRBJ2-1 TRBV5-8 . TGTGCCAGCAGCTCATTCCACGACCCTCTTTTGGGTGAGCAGTTCTTC CASSSFHDPLLGEQFF
many TRBJ1-2 TRBV12-3/TRBV12-4 . TGTGCCAGCAGGCCCAGACGCTATGGCTACACCTTC CASRPRRYGYTF
few TRBJ2-2 TRBV5-1 TRBD2 TGCGCCAGCAGCTTGGCTAGCGGGGTCACCGGGGAGCTGTTTTTT CASSLASGVTGELFF
. TRBJ1-4 TRBV5-5 . TGTGCCAGCAGCTCCGTCCCGGGTGAAAAACTGTTTTTT CASSSVPGEKLFF
. TRBJ1-2 TRBV12-3/TRBV12-4 . TGTGCCAGCAGCCCCCGCGGGGGTTTGGACTATGGCTACACCTTC CASSPRGGLDYGYTF
few TRBJ2-4 TRBV5-6 . TGTGCCAGCAGCGGACAGACACTAGCCAAAAACATTCAGTACTTC CASSGQTLAKNIQYF
many TRBJ1-5 TRBV6-1 TRBD1 TGTGCCAGCGGATATAGGACAGGAGTAAATCAGCCCCAGCATTTT CASGYRTGVNQPQHF
many TRBJ2-1 TRBV9 . TGTGCCAGCAGCGTTAGGCTGGCGGGCACCAATGAGCAGTTCTTC CASSVRLAGTNEQFF
many TRBJ1-5 TRBV7-2 TRBD1 TGTGCCAGCAGCCCAAACAACGACAGGGAAGAAAATCAGCCCCAGCATTTT CASSPNNDREENQPQHF
many TRBJ1-4 TRBV29-1 . TGCAGCGTGCGGGACCCCGGGAGACTGTTTTTT CSVRDPGRLFF
many TRBJ2-1 TRBV7-9 . TGTGCCAGCAGCTATCTAGCGAATGAGCAGTTCTTC CASSYLANEQFF